The 29 T cell receptor beta chains presented below share a single source sample, sequenced in a study of blood T cell repertoires in COVID-19. The method was immunoSEQ multiplex PCR; TCRdb's version includes in-frame clones alone and lacks a portion of them. The table shows roughly 88,000 clones, with over 80% occurring only once. The source material was peripheral blood. The receptors were gathered from a woman aged 45 to 65 in a cohort sampled during active COVID-19.

DNA of the CDR3: TGTGCCAGCAGCGCAAGCGGTGGGGGGGGCCCGTATAATTCACCCCTCCACTTT. This codes for CASSASGGGGPYNSPLHF. The genes are TRBV9 and TRBJ1-6; tentative D call: TRBD1 (6 bases). The CDR3 extends over 18 amino acids. Germline assignment: CDR1 SGDLS and CDR2 YYNGEE. V was clipped by 3 bases and J by 4 bases, with 20 bases between them.

The chain recombines TRBV5-4 with TRBJ1-1, with D maybe TRBD1 (6 bases). Germline lookup yields CDR1 SGHNT and CDR2 YYREEE (reference sequence). The CDR3 contains 15 residues. Trimming stripped 2 bases from V and 3 bases from J, with 14 bases between. DNA for the CDR3: TGTGCCAGCAGCTTTTTCCTGACAGGCCACACTGAAGCTTTCTTT. Translating it yields CASSFFLTGHTEAFF.

The J gene is TRBJ1-5, the V gene TRBV10-3; TRBD1 matches at 7 bases. CDR1 is ENHRY, CDR2 SYGVKD, per germline. V dropped 2 bases and J dropped 0; count of bases not matched to a gene: 1. The CDR3 has 15 residues. The CDR3 here is CAISEGTVSNQPQHF. The CDR3 nucleotides are TGTGCCATCAGTGAGGGGACAGTTAGCAATCAGCCCCAGCATTTT.

The chain has TRBV27 and TRBJ1-3; maybe TRBD1 (6 bases). Germline CDR1 and CDR2: MNHEY and SMNVEV (reference sequence). This CDR3 is 15 amino acids long. Trimming stripped 6 bases from V and 4 bases from J, with 16 bases between. This chain's CDR3 is CASRYSRGTGNTIYF. CDR3 DNA sequence: TGTGCCAGCAGATACTCAAGGGGGACGGGAAACACCATATATTTT.

The chain uses TRBV4-1 and TRBJ1-4, with a weak D call TRBD1 (5 bases). Between the trimmed V and J ends, which lost 3 bases and 3 bases, there was a span of 8 bases. This CDR3 region has 14 residues. In germline, CDR1 is MGHRA, CDR2 YSYEKL. CDR3 sequence: CASSQGHSNEKLFF. The CDR3 bases are TGCGCCAGCAGCCAGGGGCACTCTAATGAAAAACTGTTTTTT.

The gene calls are TRBV30 and TRBJ2-3, with 11 bases fitting TRBD2. Germline lookup yields CDR1 GTSNPN and CDR2 SVGIG (reference sequence). This CDR3 spans 14 amino acids. V lost 4 bases and J lost 2; bases outside the gene matches: 2. CDR3 region: CAWKLAGVTDTQYF. CDR3 nucleotides: TGTGCCTGGAAACTAGCGGGGGTCACAGATACGCAGTATTTT.

The chain joins TRBV7-9 to TRBJ1-3, with 9 bases matching TRBD1. V lost 5 bases, J lost 0 bases, and 11 bases stayed unmatched. CDR1 and CDR2 (germline): SEHNR, FQNEAQ (reference sequence). The CDR3 spans 18 residues. CDR3 amino acids: CASSPRDRDFYSGNTIYF. DNA for the CDR3: TGTGCCAGCAGCCCAAGGGACAGGGATTTTTACTCTGGAAACACCATATATTTT. Using reference TRBV7-9 and TRBJ1-3 for the parts outside the CDR3, the full variable domain is DTGVSQNPRHKITKRGQNVTFRCDPISEHNRLYWYRQTLGQGPEFLTYFQNEAQLEKSRLLSDRFSAERPKGSFSTLEIQRTEQGDSAMYLCASSPRDRDFYSGNTIYFGEGSWLTVV.

The chain carries TRBV7-3 and TRBJ2-5, with 9 nucleotides matching TRBD1. The germline V gene has CDR1 SGHTA and CDR2 FQGTGA. This CDR3 has 14 residues. Unmatched junction bases numbered 7, after V lost 4 bases and J lost 7 bases. In nucleotides, the CDR3 is TGTGCCAGCAGCTCCGGGACAGGGCTCGGGACCCAGTACTTC. Its translation is CASSSGTGLGTQYF. Full variable domain (missing parts from reference TRBV7-3 and TRBJ2-5): GAGVSQTPSNKVTEKGKYVELRCDPISGHTALYWYRQSLGQGPEFLIYFQGTGAADDSGLPNDRFFAVRPEGSVSTLKIQRTERGDSAVYLCASSSGTGLGTQYFGPGTRLLVL.

CDR3 sequence: CASSPGSAPGANVLTF. CDR3 nucleotides: TGTGCCAGTAGTCCCGGGAGCGCCCCCGGGGCCAACGTCCTGACTTTC. The rearrangement links TRBV19 to TRBJ2-6; tentatively, D is TRBD2 (6 bases). CDR1 is LNHDA and CDR2 is SQIVND in the germline V gene (reference sequence). The CDR3 has 16 amino acids. Trimming stripped 5 bases from V and 4 bases from J, with 15 bases between. The complete variable domain, with remaining parts taken from reference TRBV19 and TRBJ2-6, reads DGGITQSPKYLFRKEGQNVTLSCEQNLNHDAMYWYRQDPGQGLRLIYYSQIVNDFQKGDIAEGYSVSREKKESFPLTVTSAQKNPTAFYLCASSPGSAPGANVLTFGAGSRLTVL.

The rearrangement links TRBV6-5 to TRBJ2-5, with 9 bases aligning to TRBD1. The V segment lost 10 bases and the J segment 4 bases; nucleotides outside the gene matches: 7. This CDR3 is 13 amino acids long. CDR1 and CDR2 (germline): MNHEY, SVGAGI. As DNA, the CDR3 is TGTGCCACGTCAGGGACAGGGCTAGAGACCCAGTACTTC. Protein: CATSGTGLETQYF.

The genes are TRBV27 and TRBJ2-5; D is ambiguous. The ends were cut back, 6 bases at V and 0 bases at J, with 5 bases in the middle. The CDR3 loop spans 12 amino acids. Germline V gene lookup returns CDR1 MNHEY and CDR2 SMNVEV (reference sequence). The CDR3 spells CASSLYQETQYF. The CDR3 DNA reads as TGTGCCAGCAGCCTGTACCAAGAGACCCAGTACTTC.

The count of this clone is one. CDR3 protein: CASSLGQGDNTGELFF. In nucleotides, the CDR3 is TGTGCCAGCAGCTTAGGACAGGGGGATAACACCGGGGAGCTGTTTTTT. This rearrangement joins TRBV11-3 to TRBJ2-2; 9 positions match TRBD1. V dropped 1 base and J dropped 2; count of bases not matched to a gene: 2. The CDR3 loop spans 16 amino acids. Per the germline V gene, CDR1 is SGHNT and CDR2 is YENEEA.

The chain carries TRBV7-2 and TRBJ2-7; 8 bases fit TRBD2. The CDR3 is 15 residues long. Germline-derived CDR1 and CDR2 are SGHTA and FQGNSA. Trimming took 1 base from V and 3 from J; bases not matched to a gene: 5. CDR3: CASSLDAGGLYEQYF. CDR3 DNA sequence: TGTGCCAGCAGCTTAGACGCGGGAGGCCTCTACGAGCAGTACTTC.

The chain recombines TRBV10-3 with TRBJ1-5; 9 bases map to TRBD1. Looked up from germline, CDR1 is ENHRY and CDR2 is SYGVKD. The ends lost 5 bases at V and 6 bases at J; junction bases unmatched: 8. This CDR3 has 15 residues. The CDR3 region has the DNA TGTGCCATCAGTCCGGGACAGGGAGTGGTTCAGCCCCAGCATTTT. Residues: CAISPGQGVVQPQHF.

The gene calls are TRBV5-3 and TRBJ1-2; 7 nucleotides align to TRBD1. TRBV5-3 is reported as an ORF; its role is uncertain. V was clipped by 6 bases and J by 5 bases; unmatched bases: 16. CDR3 length: 16 residues. For the CDR3, the DNA is TGTGCCAGAACCCTAGGACAGGACCCCAAGGGGTATGGCTACACCTTC. Protein: CARTLGQDPKGYGYTF.

J is TRBJ2-7 and V is TRBV3-1 (or the pseudogene TRBV3-2); 11 bases are a match to TRBD2. Germline V gene data show CDR1 as LGHDT and CDR2 as YNNKEL (reference sequence). Trimming took 4 bases from V and 3 from J; bases not matched to a gene: 2. This CDR3 region has 14 residues. The CDR3 nucleotides are TGTGCCAGCAGCCTCGGGACTAGCGGCTACGAGCAGTACTTC. Translated: CASSLGTSGYEQYF.

The chain has TRBV29-1 and TRBJ1-1, with D tentatively TRBD1 (6 bases). Germline-derived CDR1 and CDR2 are SQVTM and ANQGSEA. CDR3 length: 13 amino acids. V lost 4 bases, J lost 1 base, and 10 bases lay in between. The CDR3 DNA reads as TGCAGCGTTGCCAGACAGGAGAACACTGAAGCTTTCTTT. This sequence encodes CSVARQENTEAFF.

The chain couples TRBV5-5 to TRBJ1-5, with D perhaps TRBD1 (6 bases). The germline CDR1 and CDR2 sequences are SGHKS and YYEKEE (reference sequence). Between the trimmed V and J ends, which lost 1 base and 0 bases, there was a span of 14 bases. CDR3 length equals 17 residues. Here the CDR3 reads CASSLFETGHSNQPQHF. In DNA form, the CDR3 reads TGTGCCAGCAGCTTGTTTGAAACAGGGCATAGCAATCAGCCCCAGCATTTT.

The genes are TRBV5-6 and TRBJ2-3; 11 bases agree with TRBD2. With V trimmed by 2 bases and J by 0 bases, 2 bases remained unmatched. The CDR3 runs 16 residues. Germline V gene data show CDR1 as SGHDT and CDR2 as YYEEEE. CDR3 amino acids: CASSLRLAGSTDTQYF. In DNA form, the CDR3 reads TGTGCCAGCAGCTTAAGACTAGCGGGAAGCACAGATACGCAGTATTTT.

The rearrangement links TRBV6-6 to TRBJ2-1; D is uncertain. Germline V gene data show CDR1 as MNHNY and CDR2 as SVGAGI (reference sequence). V was cut by 5 bases and J by 0 bases, with 17 bases left in between. The CDR3 is 17 residues long. CDR3 loop: CASSHLRSESSYNEQFF. The DNA of the CDR3 is TGTGCCAGCAGTCATCTAAGGAGCGAGAGCTCCTACAATGAGCAGTTCTTC.

The chain joins TRBV28 to TRBJ2-1; a possible D gene is TRBD2 (5 bases). Trimming cost V 4 bases and J 0 bases, with 10 bases left between them. Germline CDR1 reads MDHEN; CDR2 reads SYDVKM. The CDR3 is 15 amino acids. This chain's CDR3 is CASSSDFPSYNEQFF. The CDR3 coding sequence is TGTGCCAGCAGTTCGGACTTCCCCTCCTACAATGAGCAGTTCTTC.

This chain connects TRBV12-2 to TRBJ2-1; the D call of TRBD2 is as the table states it, not checked on the DNA. TRBV12-2 constitutes a pseudogene. This CDR3 is built from 20 residues. For the CDR3, the DNA is TGTGCAAGTCGCTTAGCCGGGAGAGTAGGCGGCGCAATAACGTACAATGAGCAGTTCTTC. Translation gives CASRLAGRVGGAITYNEQFF.

This chain joins TRBV30 and TRBJ1-1; D gene ambiguous. With 3 bases removed from V and 6 bases from J, the gap between germline ends came to 11 bases. The CDR3 runs 12 residues. Germline V gives CDR1 GTSNPN, CDR2 SVGIG (reference sequence). CDR3 residues: CAWSGPGPEAFF. CDR3 nucleotides: TGTGCCTGGAGCGGTCCGGGTCCTGAAGCTTTCTTT.

This sequence joins TRBV12-3 or TRBV12-4 and TRBJ2-5; no definite D call. Trimming left V 5 bases short and J 1 base short, with 8 bases between. CDR3 length: 13 amino acids. CDR3 sequence: CASSLLTQETQYF. DNA of the CDR3: TGTGCCAGCAGTCTTCTAACCCAAGAGACCCAGTACTTC.

The CDR3 DNA is TGCGCCAGCAGCCAAGATGGAATGCCCCGGGGCACAGATACGCAGTATTTT. This codes for CASSQDGMPRGTDTQYF. The chain uses TRBV4-1 and TRBJ2-3; D not certain. This CDR3 is 17 amino acids long. Trimming removed 0 bases from V and 1 base from J, with 14 bases in between. Per germline, CDR1 MGHRA and CDR2 YSYEKL.

V gene TRBV7-9 combines with J gene TRBJ2-1, with 14 bases aligning to TRBD2. After removal of 1 base from V and 8 bases from J, the junction contained 13 bases not matched to a gene. The CDR3 length is 19 residues. CDR1 is SEHNR and CDR2 is FQNEAQ in the germline V gene (reference sequence). The CDR3 reads CASSLGPGLAGVKFHEQFF. For the CDR3, the DNA is TGTGCCAGCAGCTTAGGCCCGGGACTAGCGGGAGTTAAATTCCATGAGCAGTTCTTC.

The DNA for the CDR3 is TGTGCCAGCACCGAAGGACAGGTCTACTCAAATGGCTACACCTTC. This gives the protein CASTEGQVYSNGYTF. This chain links TRBV6-5 with TRBJ1-2; 7 nucleotides match TRBD1. The V gene end was trimmed by 7 bases and the J gene end by 6 bases; junction bases not matched to a gene: 14. Looked up from germline, CDR1 is MNHEY and CDR2 is SVGAGI. The CDR3 totals 15 residues.

This clone was counted a single time. This chain links TRBV5-6 with TRBJ1-1; D uncertain. Looked up from germline, CDR1 is SGHDT and CDR2 is YYEEEE. The germline V and J ends were trimmed by 0 bases and 2 bases, with 8 bases remaining between them. This CDR3 region has 14 residues. CDR3 in amino acids: CASSLAPGNTEAFF. The CDR3 region has the DNA TGTGCCAGCAGCTTGGCCCCAGGAAACACTGAAGCTTTCTTT.

The J gene is TRBJ1-2, the V gene TRBV19, with 8 bases that match TRBD1. The CDR3 is 15 residues long. The J segment lost 2 bases and the V segment lost 6 bases, leaving 8 bases of the junction unmatched. Germline lookup yields CDR1 LNHDA and CDR2 SQIVND (reference sequence). The CDR3 loop is CASRRGQGANYGYTF. DNA of the CDR3: TGTGCCAGTAGGAGGGGTCAGGGGGCGAACTATGGCTACACCTTC. Based on the CDR3 plus reference TRBV19 and TRBJ1-2, the full variable domain is DGGITQSPKYLFRKEGQNVTLSCEQNLNHDAMYWYRQDPGQGLRLIYYSQIVNDFQKGDIAEGYSVSREKKESFPLTVTSAQKNPTAFYLCASRRGQGANYGYTFGSGTRLTVV.